This is a list of T cell receptor beta chains from one sample in a study of Ad26.COV2.S vaccination and SARS-CoV-2 variants. Libraries were prepared by immunoSEQ multiplex PCR; TCRdb keeps only in-frame clonotypes and omits some of them. Counted here are roughly 100,000 clones, around 82% occurring once; the ten biggest clones make up roughly 17%. Material: peripheral blood, obtained after recovery from COVID-19. The receptors stem from a human donor who had recovered from COVID-19. CDR3s include the opening cysteine and the closing phenylalanine or tryptophan. A D gene is named only where the DNA matches it firmly. The size entry is marked missing in some rows and otherwise reads once, few, many or a size class.

cdr3_aa cdr3_nt j_call v_call d_call clone_size
CASSLGDTPNGEQFF TGCGCCAGCAGCCTGGGGGACACCCCCAACGGTGAGCAGTTCTTC TRBJ2-1 TRBV5-1 - -
CASSSSGTGDEKLFF TGTGCCAGCAGCTCGTCCGGGACAGGGGATGAAAAACTGTTTTTT TRBJ1-4 TRBV11-2 TRBD1 -
CASSLAPNSGANVLTF TGTGCCAGCAGCTTAGCTCCAAACTCTGGGGCCAACGTCCTGACTTTC TRBJ2-6 TRBV7-7 - few
CASSSGQGGYYGYTF TGTGCCAGCAGTTCAGGACAGGGGGGTTACTATGGCTACACCTTC TRBJ1-2 TRBV6-5 TRBD1 -
CASRLGGGAPSSYNEQFF TGTGCCAGCCGCCTTGGCGGGGGGGCCCCTTCCTCCTACAATGAGCAGTTCTTC TRBJ2-1 TRBV2 TRBD2 -
CASSIDRGNTEAFF TGTGCCAGCAGCATCGACAGGGGTAACACTGAAGCTTTCTTT TRBJ1-1 TRBV7-2 TRBD1 -
CASSGWEELFF TGTGCCAGCAGTGGGTGGGAGGAGCTGTTTTTT TRBJ2-2 TRBV25-1 - -
CASGEGGTYEQYF TGTGCCAGCGGGGAGGGGGGAACCTACGAGCAGTACTTC TRBJ2-7 TRBV28 - -
CASSLTRLTEAFF TGTGCCAGCAGCTTAACCCGGTTGACTGAAGCTTTCTTT TRBJ1-1 TRBV7-3 - -
CASSSVWRDRTNYGYTF TGTGCCAGCAGTTCCGTTTGGCGAGACAGAACTAACTATGGCTACACCTTC TRBJ1-2 TRBV28 - -
CASSRKVVRGLSGELFF TGTGCCAGCAGCCGCAAGGTGGTCAGGGGGTTATCCGGGGAGCTGTTTTTT TRBJ2-2 TRBV28 TRBD1 -
CASSHGTEEYF TGTGCCAGCAGCCATGGGACAGAGGAGTACTTC TRBJ2-7 TRBV3-1/TRBV3-2 TRBD1 -
CASSKTGKSINYGYTF TGTGCCAGCAGTAAAACAGGAAAGTCCATAAACTATGGCTACACCTTC TRBJ1-2 TRBV28 - -
CASSLGSYRVNQPQHF TGTGCCAGCAGTTTAGGGAGTTACAGGGTCAATCAGCCCCAGCATTTT TRBJ1-5 TRBV28 - -
CASTDRDSRIYGYTF TGTGCCAGTACGGACAGGGATAGTCGGATCTATGGCTACACCTTC TRBJ1-2 TRBV28 TRBD1 -
CASSHNVGAETQYF TGCGCCAGCAGCCACAATGTTGGGGCAGAGACCCAGTACTTC TRBJ2-5 TRBV4-1 - few
CASSLATQRGAYTDTQYF TGTGCCAGCAGCTTAGCTACCCAGCGGGGGGCCTACACAGATACGCAGTATTTT TRBJ2-3 TRBV7-2 TRBD2 -
CASSREDFNGEQFF TGTGCCAGCAGCCGAGAGGATTTCAATGGTGAGCAGTTCTTC TRBJ2-1 TRBV7-9 - few
CASSPLGAGGNNEQFF TGCGCCAGCAGCCCCCTTGGAGCGGGGGGGAACAATGAGCAGTTCTTC TRBJ2-1 TRBV5-1 TRBD2 -
CASSRTFSGNTIYF TGTGCCAGCAGCCGGACTTTCTCTGGAAACACCATATATTTT TRBJ1-3 TRBV5-6 - once
CASSLNGDPTGNTIYF TGTGCCAGCAGCCTCAACGGAGACCCCACTGGAAACACCATATATTTT TRBJ1-3 TRBV14 - -
CASSTIWGAQETQYF TGTGCCAGCAGTACCATCTGGGGAGCGCAAGAGACCCAGTACTTC TRBJ2-5 TRBV28 - -